This T cell receptor beta chain was observed in a study of patients and donors after allogeneic stem cell transplantation. The germline V gene has CDR1 SGHRS and CDR2 YFSETQ. V shed 3 bases and J shed 5 bases, with 18 bases lying between them. The CDR3 is made up of 15 amino acids. The sample holds a few counts of this clonotype. Each CDR3 protein is one row after TCRdb ran MiXCR on the RT-PCR reads. The table has about 960,000 distinct CDR3 sequences, roughly 18% seen once. The J gene is TRBJ2-7, the V gene TRBV5-1, with D tentatively TRBD2 (6 bases). This receptor was obtained from a human donor who was either an allogeneic HSCT recipient or a stem cell or donor lymphocyte infusion donor (not recorded which). It is not recorded whose cells these are; they may come from a transplant donor. What was sequenced was blood, either unsorted or a sorted T cell fraction (not recorded which). CDR3 in amino acids: CASSSGTLAPHEQYF. The CDR3, as DNA: TGCGCCAGCAGCTCCGGGACTTTAGCCCCCCACGAGCAGTACTTC.